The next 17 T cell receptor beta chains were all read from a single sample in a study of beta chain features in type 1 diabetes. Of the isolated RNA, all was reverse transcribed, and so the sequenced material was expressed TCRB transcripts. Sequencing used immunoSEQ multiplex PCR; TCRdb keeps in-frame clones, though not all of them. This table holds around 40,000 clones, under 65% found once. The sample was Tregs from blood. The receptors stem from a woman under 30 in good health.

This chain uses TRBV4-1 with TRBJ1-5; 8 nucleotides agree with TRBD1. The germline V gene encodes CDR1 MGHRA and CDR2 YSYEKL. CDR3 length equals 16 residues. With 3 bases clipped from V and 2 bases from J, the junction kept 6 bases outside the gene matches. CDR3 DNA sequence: TGCGCCAGCAGCCACCTCGACAGGGGTGGCAATCAGCCCCAGCATTTT. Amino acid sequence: CASSHLDRGGNQPQHF.

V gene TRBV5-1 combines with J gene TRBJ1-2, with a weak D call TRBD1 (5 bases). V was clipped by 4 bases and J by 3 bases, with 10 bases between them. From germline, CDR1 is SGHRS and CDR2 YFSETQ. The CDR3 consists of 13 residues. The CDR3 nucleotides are TGCGCCAGCAGCCCTGACAGCCACTATGGCTACACCTTC. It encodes CASSPDSHYGYTF. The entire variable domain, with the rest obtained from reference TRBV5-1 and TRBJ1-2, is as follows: KAGVTQTPRYLIKTRGQQVTLSCSPISGHRSVSWYQQTPGQGLQFLFEYFSETQRNKGNFPGRFSGRQFSNSRSEMNVSTLELGDSALYLCASSPDSHYGYTFGSGTRLTVV.

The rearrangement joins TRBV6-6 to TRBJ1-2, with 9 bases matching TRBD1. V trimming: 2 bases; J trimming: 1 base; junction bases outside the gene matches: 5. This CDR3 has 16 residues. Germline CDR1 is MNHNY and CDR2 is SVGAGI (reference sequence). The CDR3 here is CASSYDRGRVNYGYTF. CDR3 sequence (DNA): TGTGCCAGCAGTTACGACAGGGGGAGGGTTAACTATGGCTACACCTTC.

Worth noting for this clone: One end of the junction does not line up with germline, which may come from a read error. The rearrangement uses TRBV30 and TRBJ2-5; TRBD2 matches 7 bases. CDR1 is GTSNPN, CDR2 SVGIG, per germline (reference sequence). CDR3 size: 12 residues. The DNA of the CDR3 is TGTGCCTGGAGTCCCTCTAATATCGGGACTAACTTC. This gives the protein CAWSPSNIGTNF.

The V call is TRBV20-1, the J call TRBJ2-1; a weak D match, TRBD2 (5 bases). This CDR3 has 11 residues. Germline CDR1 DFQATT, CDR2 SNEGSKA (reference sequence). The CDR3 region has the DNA TGCGGACCCTGGCTAGCAAATGAGCAGTTCTTC. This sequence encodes CGPWLANEQFF.

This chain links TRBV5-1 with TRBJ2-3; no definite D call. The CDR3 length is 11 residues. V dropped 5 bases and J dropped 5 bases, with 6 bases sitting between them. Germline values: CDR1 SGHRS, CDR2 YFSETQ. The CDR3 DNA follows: TGCGCCAGCAGGAGGCAAGATACGCAGTATTTT. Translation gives CASRRQDTQYF.

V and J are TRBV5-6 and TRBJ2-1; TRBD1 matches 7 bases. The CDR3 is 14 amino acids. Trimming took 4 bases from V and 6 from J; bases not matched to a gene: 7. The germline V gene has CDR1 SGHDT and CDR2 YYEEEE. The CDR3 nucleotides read TGTGCCAGCAGCCTCCAACAGGGGTCCAATGAGCAGTTCTTC. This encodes CASSLQQGSNEQFF.

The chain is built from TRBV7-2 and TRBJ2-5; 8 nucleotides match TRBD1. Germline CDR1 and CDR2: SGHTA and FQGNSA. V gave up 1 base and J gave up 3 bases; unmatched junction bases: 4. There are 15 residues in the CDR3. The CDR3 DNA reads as TGTGCCAGCAGCTTAGGGGGACAGGCAGAAGAGACCCAGTACTTC. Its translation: CASSLGGQAEETQYF.

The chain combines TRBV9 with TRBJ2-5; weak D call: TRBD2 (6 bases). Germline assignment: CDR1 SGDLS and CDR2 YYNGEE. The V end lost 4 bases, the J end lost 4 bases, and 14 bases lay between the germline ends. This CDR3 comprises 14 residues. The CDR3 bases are TGTGCCAGCAGCCTCCGTCCTAGCGCAGAGACCCAGTACTTC. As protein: CASSLRPSAETQYF.

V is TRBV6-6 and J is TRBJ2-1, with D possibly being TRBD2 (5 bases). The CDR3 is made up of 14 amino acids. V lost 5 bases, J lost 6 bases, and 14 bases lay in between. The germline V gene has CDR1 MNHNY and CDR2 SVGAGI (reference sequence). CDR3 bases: TGTGCCAGCAGTCCGGACTTCCGGGGCAATGAGCAGTTCTTC. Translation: CASSPDFRGNEQFF.

The CDR3 reads CASSPQVAGELFF. CDR3 in DNA: TGTGCCAGCAGCCCCCAGGTGGCCGGGGAGCTGTTTTTT. The chain links TRBV27 to TRBJ2-2; D gene ambiguous. The CDR3 loop spans 13 amino acids. The ends were cut back, 6 bases at V and 6 bases at J, with 11 bases in the middle. Germline CDR1 is MNHEY and CDR2 is SMNVEV (reference sequence).

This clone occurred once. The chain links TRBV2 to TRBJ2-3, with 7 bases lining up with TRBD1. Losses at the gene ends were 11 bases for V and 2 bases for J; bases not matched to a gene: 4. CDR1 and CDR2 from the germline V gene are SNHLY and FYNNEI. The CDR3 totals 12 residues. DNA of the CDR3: TGTGCCGGGGGACAGCTCACAGATACGCAGTATTTT. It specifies CAGGQLTDTQYF.

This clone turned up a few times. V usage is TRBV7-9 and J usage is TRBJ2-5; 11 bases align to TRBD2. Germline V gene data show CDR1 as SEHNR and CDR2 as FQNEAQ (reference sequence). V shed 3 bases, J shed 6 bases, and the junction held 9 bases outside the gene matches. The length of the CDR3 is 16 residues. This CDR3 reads CASSLGLAETVKTQYF. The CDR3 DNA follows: TGTGCCAGCAGCTTGGGACTAGCGGAGACGGTAAAGACCCAGTACTTC.

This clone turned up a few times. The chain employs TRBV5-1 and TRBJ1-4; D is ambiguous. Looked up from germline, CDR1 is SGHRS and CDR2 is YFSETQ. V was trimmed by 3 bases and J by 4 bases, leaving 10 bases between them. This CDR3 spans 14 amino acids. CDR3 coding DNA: TGCGCCAGCAGCTATGCGGGTCTTAATGAAAAACTGTTTTTT. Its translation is CASSYAGLNEKLFF. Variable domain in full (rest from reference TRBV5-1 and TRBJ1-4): KAGVTQTPRYLIKTRGQQVTLSCSPISGHRSVSWYQQTPGQGLQFLFEYFSETQRNKGNFPGRFSGRQFSNSRSEMNVSTLELGDSALYLCASSYAGLNEKLFFGSGTQLSVL.

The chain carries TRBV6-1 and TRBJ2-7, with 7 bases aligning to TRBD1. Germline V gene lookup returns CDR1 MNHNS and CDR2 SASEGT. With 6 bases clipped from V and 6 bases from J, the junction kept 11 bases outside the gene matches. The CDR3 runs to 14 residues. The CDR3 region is CASRETGTAREQYF. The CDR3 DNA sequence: TGTGCCAGCAGAGAGACAGGGACGGCTCGCGAGCAGTACTTC.

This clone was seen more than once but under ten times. CDR3 in amino acids: CASSSQGAGEQYF. In DNA, the CDR3 is TGCGCCAGCAGCTCCCAAGGGGCCGGGGAGCAGTACTTC. The chain joins TRBV5-1 to TRBJ2-7, with D perhaps matching TRBD1 (5 bases). The germline CDR1 and CDR2 sequences are SGHRS and YFSETQ. This CDR3 is built from 13 residues. The germline V and J ends were trimmed by 3 bases and 7 bases, with 14 bases remaining between them.

CDR3 region: CASRTSGIFTQYF. The CDR3 region has the DNA TGTGCCAGTCGGACTAGCGGGATCTTTACGCAGTATTTT. The chain links TRBV27 to TRBJ2-3; 12 nucleotides match TRBD2. The ends lost 9 bases at V and 8 bases at J; junction bases unmatched: 6. The CDR3 length is 13 residues. Germline-derived CDR1 and CDR2 are MNHEY and SMNVEV (reference sequence).